This T cell receptor beta chain was obtained from a study of T cell repertoires in cytomegalovirus infection. Trimming at V came to 8 bases and at J to 2 bases, leaving 10 bases not matched to a gene. Germline V gene lookup returns CDR1 LGHDT and CDR2 YNNKEL (reference sequence). CDR3 length: 18 residues. Each CDR3 protein is one row after TCRdb ran MiXCR on the reads. The repertoire holds around 69,000 distinct CDR3 sequences, 28% seen once, with roughly three fifths in the top ten. This clonotype showed up just a few times. Its antigen is not known. Sequenced here: CD8+ T cells from cultured PBMCs, sampled from culture after CMV antigen stimulation. V usage is TRBV3-1 and J usage is TRBJ2-1, with 15 bases fitting TRBD2. The TCR sequence derives from a human donor in good health (CMV status not recorded). Some clones in this sample may be carry-over from other donors' samples. CDR3 amino acids: CASGRGLAGGPPYNEQFF. The CDR3 DNA sequence: TGTGCCAGCGGCCGAGGACTAGCGGGAGGGCCCCCCTACAATGAGCAGTTCTTC.